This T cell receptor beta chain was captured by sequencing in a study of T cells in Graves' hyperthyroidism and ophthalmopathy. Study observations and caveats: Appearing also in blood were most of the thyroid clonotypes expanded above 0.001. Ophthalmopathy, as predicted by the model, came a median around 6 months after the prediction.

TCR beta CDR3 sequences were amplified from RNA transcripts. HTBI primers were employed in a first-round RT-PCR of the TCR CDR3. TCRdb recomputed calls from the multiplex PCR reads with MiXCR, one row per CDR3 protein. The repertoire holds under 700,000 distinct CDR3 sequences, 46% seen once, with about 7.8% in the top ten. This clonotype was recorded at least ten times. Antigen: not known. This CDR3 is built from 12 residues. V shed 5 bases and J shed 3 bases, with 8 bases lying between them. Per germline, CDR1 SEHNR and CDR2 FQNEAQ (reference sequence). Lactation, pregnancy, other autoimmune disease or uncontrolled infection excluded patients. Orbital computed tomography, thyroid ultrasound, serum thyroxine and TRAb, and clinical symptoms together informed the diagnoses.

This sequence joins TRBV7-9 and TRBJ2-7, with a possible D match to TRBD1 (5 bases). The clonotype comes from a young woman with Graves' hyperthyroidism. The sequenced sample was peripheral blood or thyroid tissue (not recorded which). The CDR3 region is CASSVTDYEQYF. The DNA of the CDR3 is TGTGCCAGCAGCGTGACAGACTACGAGCAGTACTTC.